This T cell receptor beta chain appears in the sequencing data of a study of blood T cell repertoires in COVID-19. In the study's own analysis: How many nucleated cells were present was estimated from reference gene primer amplification. Using immunoSEQ multiplex PCR, the repertoire was profiled, and TCRdb retains in-frame clones only, with some absent. V and J calls and clone size are given by that table; D and trimming were obtained from the DNA. The profile covers around 160,000 clones, with around 85% appearing a single time and roughly 2.9% taken by the ten largest. With V trimmed by 4 bases and J by 3 bases, 6 bases remained unmatched. Germline values: CDR1 MNHNY, CDR2 SVGAGI (reference sequence). The CDR3 has 14 amino acids.

The sequence was obtained from a middle-aged woman with active or convalescent COVID-19. The chain couples TRBV6-6 to TRBJ2-7, with 7 bases lining up with TRBD2. Sample: peripheral blood. DNA of the CDR3: TGTGCCAGCAGTTCATCCGGGACTATCTACGAGCAGTACTTC. It encodes CASSSSGTIYEQYF.